Below, one T cell receptor (beta chain) is given with its context. J gave up 8 bases and V 4 bases, and 4 bases lay outside the gene matches. The germline V gene has CDR1 SGHAT and CDR2 FQNNGV. The CDR3 is 13 amino acids. The data stem from a study of blood T cell repertoires in COVID-19. For the study at large: Samples came from the United States, Italy and Spain, spanning acute and convalescent COVID-19.

In the authors' workflow: Reference gene primer amplification gave estimated nucleated cell counts. This table comes from immunoSEQ multiplex PCR, and its TCRdb copy is limited to in-frame clones, with some not included. V and J calls plus clone size are reproduced from that table; the DNA served to infer D and trimming. The sample includes 200,000 to 250,000 clones, about four fifths of them seen just once. The source of this sequence is an elderly woman with acute or convalescent COVID-19. The rearrangement uses TRBV11-2 and TRBJ1-2, with TRBD1 matching over 10 bases. The specimen was peripheral blood. The CDR3 region has the DNA TGTGCCAGCAGCTCCTGGGACAGGGGCGGCTACACCTTC. Protein sequence: CASSSWDRGGYTF. Filled out from reference TRBV11-2 and TRBJ1-2, the complete variable domain reads EAGVAQSPRYKIIEKRQSVAFWCNPISGHATLYWYQQILGQGPKLLIQFQNNGVVDDSQLPKDRFSAERLKGVDSTLKIQPAKLEDSAVYLCASSSWDRGGYTFGSGTRLTVV.